Shown below are 5 T cell receptor beta chains from a single sample sequenced in a study of early T cells in non-severe SARS-CoV-2 infection. TCRdb re-called the 5' RACE reads through MiXCR, storing one row per CDR3 protein. The table shows about 30,000 distinct CDR3 sequences, with approximately 6.3% occurring only once. The sample consisted of whole blood. The receptors derive from an adult who was a healthcare worker with PCR-confirmed SARS-CoV-2 infection or an uninfected control (not recorded which).

The chain combines TRBV25-1 with TRBJ1-1; D gene unclear. From germline, CDR1 is MGHDK and CDR2 SYGVNS. CDR3 length: 13 amino acids. Trimming removed 3 bases from V and 10 bases from J, with 15 bases in between. CDR3 nucleotide sequence: TGTGCCAGCAGTGAGGTTGGGAATTCAGTAGCTTTCTTT. Its protein product is CASSEVGNSVAFF.

This clonotype was recorded at least ten times. The CDR3 spells CASSYRVPEKLFF. The DNA of the CDR3 is TGTGCCAGCAGTTACAGGGTACCTGAAAAACTGTTTTTT. This rearrangement joins TRBV6-5 to TRBJ1-4; D is unclear. The CDR3 consists of 13 residues. Germline assignment: CDR1 MNHEY and CDR2 SVGAGI. V lost 2 bases to trimming and J lost 7 bases, with 8 bases between them.

V and J are TRBV7-8 and TRBJ2-1, with TRBD2 identical over 12 bases. CDR3 length: 17 amino acids. J gave up 4 bases and V 1 base, and 5 bases lay outside the gene matches. Germline CDR1 is SGHVS and CDR2 is FQNEAQ. This CDR3 reads CASSLGTSGRLYNEQFF. The DNA of the CDR3 is TGTGCCAGCAGCTTAGGTACTAGCGGGAGGCTGTACAATGAGCAGTTCTTC.

This clonotype was seen ten or more times. V and J are TRBV4-1 and TRBJ1-2, with a possible D match to TRBD1 (5 bases). This CDR3 region has 14 residues. The germline gives CDR1 MGHRA, CDR2 YSYEKL. With 0 bases removed from V and 7 bases from J, the gap between germline ends came to 12 bases. The CDR3 bases are TGCGCCAGCAGCCAAGATCAAGGGGCAAGTGGCTACACCTTC. It specifies CASSQDQGASGYTF.

This clonotype was seen a few times. The chain couples TRBV12-3 or TRBV12-4 to TRBJ2-7, with 8 nucleotides matching TRBD2. The CDR3 sequence is 14 residues long. After removal of 3 bases from V and 5 bases from J, the junction contained 6 bases not matched to a gene. The CDR3 DNA follows: TGTGCCAGCAGTTTCCAGAGCGGGGGCCACGAGCAGTACTTC. Amino acid sequence: CASSFQSGGHEQYF.